Here is one T cell receptor beta chain with its context. Repertoires were generated with immunoSEQ multiplex PCR, while TCRdb's copy carries only in-frame clones and drops some. The data hold roughly 40,000 clones, with over 65% observed a single time. This sample stems from a study of OX40 agonist ivuxolimab in advanced cancers. The germline V and J ends were trimmed by 6 bases and 4 bases, with 16 bases remaining between them. The CDR3 is made up of 14 amino acids. Germline CDR1 and CDR2: MNHNY and SVGAGI (reference sequence). This chain uses TRBV6-6 with TRBJ2-7; D possibly corresponds to TRBD2 (6 bases). This sample comprised CD4+ or CD8+ T cells sorted from blood, obtained in a trial of the OX40 agonist ivuxolimab. This sequence was found in an adult with an advanced solid tumor such as melanoma, head and neck, liver or kidney cancer. In nucleotides, the CDR3 is TGTGCCAGCAGGATGGGACTCACGCTTTACGAGCAGTACTTC. Translated, it gives CASRMGLTLYEQYF.